The 21 T cell receptor beta chains reported below all come from one sample, sequenced in a study of blood T cells in healthy people across ages. A second PCR of about 6 to 11 cycles used a sample-barcoded 5' primer and a J-beta primer mix. TCRdb analysed the 5' RACE reads with MiXCR anew, one entry per CDR3 protein. The table has 750,000 to 1,000,000 distinct CDR3 sequences, about 28% seen once. These data are also associated with another study on T cells of mothers and their children.

The sequencing sample was made of blood. The receptors were sampled from a woman in her thirties or forties in good health.

V gene TRBV20-1 combines with J gene TRBJ1-1; 8 nucleotides match TRBD1. There are 13 residues in the CDR3. Per germline, CDR1 DFQATT and CDR2 SNEGSKA (reference sequence). With V trimmed by 3 bases and J by 5 bases, 5 bases remained unmatched. The CDR3, as DNA: TGCAGTGCTAGGGACAGGGTTGAGACTGAAGCTTTCTTT. Translated, it gives CSARDRVETEAFF.

A note on this clonotype: Since a much larger clone is just one base distant, this may be a read error. The J gene is TRBJ2-4, the V gene TRBV6-5, with 9 bases lining up with TRBD1. Germline-derived CDR1 and CDR2 are MNHEY and SVGAGI. The J segment lost 13 bases and the V segment lost 6 bases, leaving 13 bases of the junction unmatched. This CDR3 contains 14 residues. Here the CDR3 DNA reads TGTGCCAGCAGGAAACAGGGGGCCCTCGACGGGCAGTACTTC. As protein: CASRKQGALDGQYF.

V and J are TRBV14 and TRBJ1-5; D possibly corresponds to TRBD1 (5 bases). The CDR3 runs 14 residues. The ends were cut back, 0 bases at V and 8 bases at J, with 11 bases in the middle. CDR1 and CDR2 from the germline V gene are SGHDN and FVKESK. This CDR3 is CASSQEGGNEPQHF. CDR3 in DNA: TGTGCCAGCAGCCAAGAGGGGGGAAATGAGCCCCAGCATTTT.

This clonotype was recorded many times. CDR3 coding DNA: TGTGCCAGCAGCTCAAAGACAGACTACGAGCAGTACTTC. This gives the protein CASSSKTDYEQYF. The chain combines TRBV7-9 with TRBJ2-7, with D possibly being TRBD1 (5 bases). V was trimmed by 4 bases and J by 3 bases, leaving 10 bases between them. The CDR3 is made up of 13 amino acids. Germline V CDR1 and CDR2: SEHNR, FQNEAQ (reference sequence).

The table lists this clonotype with many counts. The chain employs TRBV20-1 and TRBJ2-7; D might be TRBD2 (7 bases). Per the germline V gene, CDR1 is DFQATT and CDR2 is SNEGSKA (reference sequence). V lost 8 bases and J lost 4, with 18 bases in between. This CDR3 contains 13 residues. In nucleotides, the CDR3 is TGCAGTTGTAAACAGGGAGGGCTTTACGAGCAGTACTTC. Translation: CSCKQGGLYEQYF.

This clonotype was picked up many times. CDR3 sequence reads: CASSPNRQFTYEQYF. CDR3 nucleotides: TGTGCCAGCTCACCAAACAGGCAATTTACCTACGAGCAGTACTTC. V is TRBV18 and J is TRBJ2-7; D is possibly TRBD1 (5 bases). CDR1 is KGHSH and CDR2 is LQKENI in the germline V gene. V was cut by 2 bases and J by 2 bases, with 13 bases left in between. This CDR3 contains 15 residues.

This clonotype came up a few times. The genes are TRBV28 and TRBJ1-5; D gene uncertain. The CDR3 sequence is 13 residues long. The V end lost 7 bases, the J end lost 5 bases, and 12 bases lay between the germline ends. From germline, CDR1 is MDHEN and CDR2 SYDVKM. The CDR3 region has the DNA TGTGCCAGCAAGAGGGCTCGGGATCAGCCCCAGCATTTT. This translates into CASKRARDQPQHF.

V usage is TRBV28 and J usage is TRBJ2-5; tentatively, D is TRBD1 (5 bases). CDR1 is MDHEN, CDR2 SYDVKM, per germline. The CDR3 sequence is 12 residues long. The germline V and J ends were trimmed by 10 bases and 3 bases, with 12 bases remaining between them. In DNA form, the CDR3 reads TGTGCCACAAGGGGCGCAGAAGAGACCCAGTACTTC. It encodes CATRGAEETQYF.

Concerning this clonotype: Just one base apart from a much larger clone, this may be a read error. The chain recombines TRBV12-3 or TRBV12-4 with TRBJ1-4; D is unresolved. V was pared by 3 bases and J by 8 bases, with 10 bases between. The length of the CDR3 is 13 residues. CDR3 coding DNA: TGTGCCAGCAGTTTGCGTGTTGACGAAAAACTGTTTTTT. Translated, it gives CASSLRVDEKLFF.

The V gene is TRBV20-1, the J gene TRBJ2-1, with D possibly being TRBD1 (5 bases). Deletions cut 3 bases from V and 6 bases from J, with 15 bases between. CDR1 and CDR2 (germline): DFQATT, SNEGSKA (reference sequence). The CDR3 totals 14 residues. CDR3 residues: CSASPGPMRNEQFF. In nucleotides, the CDR3 is TGCAGTGCTAGTCCAGGGCCGATGCGCAATGAGCAGTTCTTC.

At least ten counts were recorded for this clonotype. The gene calls are TRBV9 and TRBJ2-7, with no clear D. Trimming took 0 bases from V and 3 from J, leaving 7 bases between them. Germline values: CDR1 SGDLS, CDR2 YYNGEE. This CDR3 spans 13 amino acids. The CDR3 region has the DNA TGTGCCAGCAGCGTAGGGTTAGGCTACGAGCAGTACTTC. It is translated as CASSVGLGYEQYF.

Remarks on this clonotype: The germline gene is not matched at one end of the junction; a read error may be the cause. The chain links TRBV28 to TRBJ1-1; tentative D call: TRBD1 (5 bases). The CDR3 runs 13 residues. Per the germline V gene, CDR1 is MDHEN and CDR2 is SYDVKM. The CDR3 DNA reads as TGTGCCGCCCAGACAGACATGAACACCGAAGCTTTCTTT. This encodes CAAQTDMNTEAFF. Drawing the rest from reference TRBV28 and TRBJ1-1, the complete variable domain is DVKVTQSSRYLVKRTGEKVFLECVQDMDHENMFWYRQDPGLGLRLIYFSYDVKMKEKGDIPEGYSVSREKKERFSLILESASTNQTSMYLCAAQTDMNTEAFFGQGTRLTVV.

This clonotype appeared a few times. The V call is TRBV15, the J call TRBJ2-7; 14 bases agree with TRBD2. The CDR3 has 16 residues. V shed 1 base and J 3 bases; nucleotides not matched to a gene: 2. The V gene's germline CDR1 is LNHNV and CDR2 YYDKDF (reference sequence). CDR3 DNA sequence: TGTGCCACCAGCAGAGGGGGACTAGCGGGGGTCTACGAGCAGTACTTC. It translates to CATSRGGLAGVYEQYF.

At least ten counts were recorded for this clonotype. J is TRBJ2-7 and V is TRBV2, with D tentatively TRBD1 (5 bases). With 7 bases removed from V and 5 bases from J, the gap between germline ends came to 12 bases. Germline V CDR1 and CDR2: SNHLY, FYNNEI. The CDR3 runs 12 residues. CDR3 coding DNA: TGTGCCAGCACCCTAGGGGTGGACGAGCAGTACTTC. This translates into CASTLGVDEQYF.

The chain employs TRBV7-8 and TRBJ2-7; D is possibly TRBD1 (6 bases). This CDR3 has 13 residues. V was clipped by 4 bases and J by 3 bases, with 10 bases between them. Germline loops: CDR1 SGHVS, CDR2 FQNEAQ. CDR3 loop: CASSWDTNYEQYF. The CDR3 bases are TGTGCCAGCAGCTGGGACACGAACTACGAGCAGTACTTC.

This clonotype is a singleton in its sample. V gene TRBV2 combines with J gene TRBJ2-7; no clear D gene. The CDR3 runs to 13 residues. V gave up 3 bases and J gave up 0 bases, with 6 bases separating them. Germline V CDR1 and CDR2: SNHLY, FYNNEI. The DNA of the CDR3 is TGTGCCAGCAGTGATGTGTTCTCCTACGAGCAGTACTTC. Translated, it gives CASSDVFSYEQYF.

Note on this clonotype: An end of the junction differs from the germline gene, which may be a read error. This chain connects TRBV4-2 to TRBJ2-7; no reliable D call. Germline loops: CDR1 LGHNA, CDR2 YNFKEQ. The CDR3 contains 14 residues. This chain's CDR3 is CAGSQEGSVNEQYF. In DNA form, the CDR3 reads TGTGCCGGCAGCCAAGAAGGGTCCGTCAACGAGCAGTACTTC.

This rearrangement joins TRBV4-1 to TRBJ2-1; TRBD2 agrees at 11 bases. There are 15 residues in the CDR3. Germline trimming cut 1 base from V and 8 bases from J; bases unmatched to any gene: 4. Germline V gene lookup returns CDR1 MGHRA and CDR2 YSYEKL. The CDR3 DNA reads TGCGCCAGCAGCCAAGGGACTAGCGGGTCTTATGAGCAGTTCTTC. Encoded protein: CASSQGTSGSYEQFF.

This clonotype turned up a few times. The chain links TRBV7-2 to TRBJ2-4; D remains ambiguous. The V and J ends lost 1 base and 0 bases respectively, with 16 bases between them. The CDR3 spans 18 residues. The germline CDR1 and CDR2 sequences are SGHTA and FQGNSA. CDR3 in amino acids: CASSLEYLVVLAKNIQYF. In DNA form, the CDR3 reads TGTGCCAGCAGCTTAGAATACCTGGTTGTGTTAGCCAAAAACATTCAGTACTTC.

In its sample, this clonotype was seen a few times. This sequence may be a read error, since a much larger clone differs from it by one base. The chain joins TRBV4-1 to TRBJ2-7, with 13 bases that match TRBD2. This CDR3 comprises 16 residues. The ends lost 3 bases at V and 4 bases at J; junction bases unmatched: 6. Germline lookup yields CDR1 MGHRA and CDR2 YSYEKL. CDR3 residues: CASSHVWTSGGYEQYF. The DNA of the CDR3 is TGCGCCAGCAGCCACGTCTGGACTAGCGGGGGTTACGAGCAGTACTTC.

Many counts were recorded for this clonotype. The gene calls are TRBV20-1 and TRBJ2-7; tentatively, D is TRBD1 or TRBD2 (5 bases each). CDR1 is DFQATT, CDR2 SNEGSKA, per germline (reference sequence). The CDR3 has 14 residues. V was clipped by 1 base and J by 0 bases, with 10 bases between them. The CDR3 nucleotides are TGCAGTGCTAGAGGGGCAGGGAGCTCCTACGAGCAGTACTTC. Encoded protein: CSARGAGSSYEQYF.